The 5 T cell receptor beta chains below come from one sample, sequenced in a study of T cells in Graves' hyperthyroidism and ophthalmopathy. Researchers took RNA transcripts and amplified the TCR beta CDR3 regions from them. The TCR CDR3 was amplified in a first-round RT-PCR using the HTBI primer set. In TCRdb, the multiplex PCR reads were re-called with MiXCR into one record per CDR3 protein. The sample lists approximately 590,000 distinct CDR3 sequences, more than 15% occurring once. Sequenced sample: blood. The receptors shown here come from a woman aged 25 to 39 with Graves' hyperthyroidism.

The sample holds many counts of this clonotype. The genes are TRBV11-2 and TRBJ1-1; D gene ambiguous. The CDR3 loop spans 12 amino acids. Deletions cut 5 bases from V and 8 bases from J, with 12 bases between. Germline V gene sequence: CDR1 SGHAT, CDR2 FQNNGV. CDR3 sequence (DNA): TGTGCCAGCAGCGAGCAAGGGATAGAAGCTTTCTTT. Amino acids: CASSEQGIEAFF.

The chain joins TRBV6-1 to TRBJ2-7, with 8 bases identical to TRBD2. Per the germline V gene, CDR1 is MNHNS and CDR2 is SASEGT. The CDR3 length is 14 residues. The V and J ends lost 5 bases and 7 bases, in that order; junction bases with no gene match: 10. The DNA of the CDR3 is TGTGCCAGCAGTCCCCCCGGGGGGGGAAGGGAGCAGTACTTC. Translation gives CASSPPGGGREQYF.

This clonotype was counted ten times or more. DNA for the CDR3: TGTGCCAGCAGCGTAGTCTACGAGCAGTACTTC. It encodes CASSVVYEQYF. J is TRBJ2-7 and V is TRBV9; the D is unclear. The V gene lost 0 bases and the J gene lost 3 bases, with 1 base spanning the gap. There are 11 residues in the CDR3. Germline V CDR1 and CDR2: SGDLS, YYNGEE.

This clonotype was detected a few times. The chain has TRBV2 and TRBJ1-1, with TRBD1 identical over 7 bases. J gave up 0 bases and V 6 bases, and 7 bases lay outside the gene matches. CDR1 and CDR2 (germline): SNHLY, FYNNEI. The CDR3 covers 15 residues. The CDR3 DNA sequence: TGTGCCAGCAGAAGACAGGGTAGCATGAACACTGAAGCTTTCTTT. Amino acid sequence: CASRRQGSMNTEAFF.

About this clonotype itself: A much larger clone is a single base away; this may be a read error. The chain employs TRBV6-2 or TRBV6-3 and TRBJ1-1; no firm D call. CDR1 is MNHEY and CDR2 is SVGEGT in the germline V gene. The CDR3 has 16 residues. The CDR3 nucleotides are TGTGCCAGCGGTTATCGCCGACCACTTGGAAACACTGAAGCTTTCTTT. Its translation is CASGYRRPLGNTEAFF.